This T cell receptor (beta chain) was identified in a study of blood T cell repertoires in COVID-19. Study-level background: T cells, B-cell-depleted T cells, or PBMCs provided the cDNA or gDNA that served as material.

As processed by the authors: Using reference gene primer amplification, nucleated cell counts were estimated. Only in-frame clones appear in the TCRdb table, and some are missing; sequencing was by immunoSEQ multiplex PCR. V, J and clone size reflect that table, while D and trimming were determined from the DNA. The sample holds roughly 300,000 clones, about 82% seen once. This CDR3 is built from 15 residues. Germline trimming cut 2 bases from V and 4 bases from J; bases unmatched to any gene: 4. CDR1 and CDR2 from the germline V gene are LNHDA and SQIVND (reference sequence). This TCR derives from a woman aged 45 to 65 with acute or convalescent COVID-19. Sequencing input: peripheral blood. This chain joins TRBV19 and TRBJ2-1, with 8 bases fitting TRBD2. In DNA, the CDR3 is TGTGCCAGTAGTATAAGCGCTAGCGGGTACAATGAGCAGTTCTTC. It translates to CASSISASGYNEQFF.